This entry features one TCR beta chain sequence. The source of the sample is a study of control samples from healthy donors and cancer patients. Germline V gives CDR1 MNHEY, CDR2 SVGEGT. The CDR3 extends over 17 amino acids. The V and J ends lost 2 bases and 6 bases, in that order; junction bases with no gene match: 13. TCRdb keeps only in-frame clones here, not all; method: immunoSEQ multiplex PCR. The sample yields about 100,000 clones, over 85% seen once. The TCR sequence derives from a man aged 18-30 years in good health. The chain recombines TRBV6-2 or TRBV6-3 with TRBJ2-3, with 8 positions matching TRBD2. Material for sequencing was blood. The CDR3 DNA is TGTGCCAGCAGTTACGGAGCGGGAGCCATATCTCGGGATACGCAGTATTTT. Protein sequence: CASSYGAGAISRDTQYF.